This T cell receptor beta chain was sequenced in a study of control samples from healthy donors and cancer patients. TCRdb's table, derived via immunoSEQ multiplex PCR, lists solely in-frame clones and lacks some. The sample records tens of thousands of clones, 87% being singletons. V shed 0 bases and J 4 bases; nucleotides not matched to a gene: 6. Germline V gene lookup returns CDR1 SGHNT and CDR2 YYREEE (reference sequence). The CDR3 covers 15 residues. The V and J genes are TRBV5-4 and TRBJ1-2; 7 nucleotides align to TRBD1. The sequenced material came from PBMCs. This TCR was recovered from a woman between 45 and 60 years old with head and neck cancer. The CDR3 sequence is CASSLGQGPTYGYTF. The DNA for the CDR3 is TGTGCCAGCAGCTTGGGACAGGGTCCTACCTATGGCTACACCTTC. Variable domain in full (rest from reference TRBV5-4 and TRBJ1-2): ETGVTQSPTHLIKTRGQQVTLRCSSQSGHNTVSWYQQALGQGPQFIFQYYREEENGRGNFPPRFSGLQFPNYSSELNVNALELDDSALYLCASSLGQGPTYGYTFGSGTRLTVV.